The rows below give T cell receptor beta chains drawn from one sample of a study of blood T cell repertoires in COVID-19. Profiling relied on immunoSEQ multiplex PCR, and the TCRdb table lists in-frame clones only, not all of them. The repertoire includes some 45,000 clones, about nine tenths of them detected once, and around 8.5% sits in the top ten. Sequences were obtained from peripheral blood. All receptors come from a human donor in a cohort sampled during active COVID-19. The CDR3 runs from the conserved cysteine through the conserved F or W. The D gene is left open where the match is weak. The size of a clone is reported for some rows only, either as once, few or many, or as a class for expanded clones.

>TRBJ2-7|TRBD2|17|-|TRBV5-1
CASSLALRGGRDYEQYF
TGCGCCAGCAGCTTGGCGTTGCGGGGGGGCCGGGACTACGAGCAGTACTTC
>TRBJ1-1|-|16|-|TRBV21-1
CASRTASLILNTEAFF
TGTGCCAGCAGGACAGCGAGCTTAATATTGAACACTGAAGCTTTCTTT
>TRBJ2-4|TRBD1|16|-|TRBV18
CASSQGQGTAKNIQYF
TGTGCCAGCTCACAGGGACAGGGGACGGCCAAAAACATTCAGTACTTC
>TRBJ2-7|-|13|-|TRBV29-1
CSVGQTGPYEQYF
TGCAGCGTCGGACAGACAGGACCCTACGAGCAGTACTTC
>TRBJ2-1|-|17|-|TRBV7-2
CASSLLAVAGSYNEQFF
TGTGCCAGCAGCTTACTGGCTGTGGCGGGGTCCTACAATGAGCAGTTCTTC
>TRBJ2-1|-|14|-|TRBV5-4
CASTSGLGLNEQFF
TGTGCCAGCACCTCGGGCCTGGGGCTCAATGAGCAGTTCTTC
>TRBJ2-3|TRBD1|16|once|TRBV14
CASSHRRTGSTDTQYF
TGTGCCAGCAGCCATAGAAGGACAGGGAGCACAGATACGCAGTATTTT
>TRBJ1-1|TRBD1|13|-|TRBV7-2
CASSPVTGAEAFF
TGTGCCAGCAGCCCGGTGACAGGGGCGGAAGCTTTCTTT
>TRBJ2-7|TRBD2|15|-|TRBV11-2
CASSFGLGDSYEQYF
TGTGCCAGCAGCTTTGGACTAGGGGACTCCTACGAGCAGTACTTC
>TRBJ2-7|TRBD1|16|-|TRBV19
CASSITGTGGSYEQYF
TGTGCCAGTAGTATAACCGGGACAGGGGGCTCCTACGAGCAGTACTTC
>TRBJ2-7|-|13|-|TRBV7-2
CASSPLASNEQYF
TGTGCCAGCAGCCCTCTAGCGTCCAACGAGCAGTACTTC
>TRBJ2-6|-|14|-|TRBV2
CASINGVGANVLTF
TGTGCCAGCATCAACGGGGTTGGGGCCAACGTCCTGACTTTC
>TRBJ1-1|-|13|once|TRBV7-7
CASSLAADTEAFF
TGTGCTAGCAGCTTAGCGGCTGACACTGAAGCTTTCTTT
>TRBJ2-1|-|14|-|TRBV11-3
CASSLARTGSEQFF
TGTGCCAGCAGCTTAGCAAGAACAGGGAGTGAGCAGTTCTTC
>TRBJ1-2|-|14|-|TRBV19
CASSSPGVGYGYTF
TGTGCCAGTAGTTCACCAGGGGTTGGGTATGGCTACACCTTC
>TRBJ2-2|-|13|-|TRBV6-1
CASSDTNTGELFF
TGTGCCAGCAGTGACACAAACACCGGGGAGCTGTTTTTT
>TRBJ1-1|-|13|-|TRBV7-9
CASSPITNTEAFF
TGTGCCAGCAGCCCTATTACCAACACTGAAGCTTTCTTT
>TRBJ2-1|-|16|-|TRBV7-9
CASSLGLLIIGNEQFF
TGTGCCAGCAGCTTAGGACTTCTCATCATAGGCAATGAGCAGTTCTTC
>TRBJ2-5|-|14|-|TRBV6-5
CASSYSAGRETQYF
TGTGCCAGCAGTTACTCGGCGGGGAGGGAGACCCAGTACTTC
>TRBJ2-7|TRBD1|18|-|TRBV27
CASSSIRDRDIPPYEQYF
TGTGCCAGCAGTTCCATCCGGGACAGGGACATTCCGCCCTACGAGCAGTACTTC
>TRBJ1-5|-|15|-|TRBV4-1
CASSQVPGSNQPQHF
TGCGCCAGCAGCCAAGTTCCAGGGAGCAATCAGCCCCAGCATTTT
>TRBJ1-5|-|15|-|TRBV15
CATSGGMSGNQPQHF
TGTGCCACCAGCGGAGGAATGAGCGGCAATCAGCCCCAGCATTTT
>TRBJ2-1|TRBD1|17|-|TRBV10-2
CASSDRGQLLIYNEQFF
TGCGCCAGCTCAGACAGGGGACAATTACTTATCTACAATGAGCAGTTCTTC